The 3 T cell receptor beta chains in this list originate from one sample, sequenced in a study of T cell repertoires in cytomegalovirus infection. These receptors' targets are unknown. MiXCR, run by TCRdb on the reads, gives a single entry per CDR3 protein. The table includes some 800,000 distinct CDR3 sequences, roughly 28% detected once. The sample consisted of cultured CD8+ T cells from PBMCs, taken from culture after CMV antigen stimulation. All receptors derive from a human donor in good health (CMV status not recorded). Some clones in this sample may be carry-over from other donors' samples.

The table lists this clonotype with a few counts. The V gene is TRBV6-4, the J gene TRBJ1-2; TRBD1 matches 9 bases. Per germline, CDR1 MRHNA and CDR2 SNTAGT. This CDR3 is 16 amino acids long. V gave up 0 bases and J gave up 4 bases; unmatched junction bases: 6. The CDR3 bases are TGTGCCAGCAGTGACTCGAGAACAGGGGGCTTCTATGGCTACACCTTC. Translated, it gives CASSDSRTGGFYGYTF.

This clonotype was seen a handful of times. The genes are TRBV7-6 and TRBJ2-3; a possible D gene is TRBD2 (6 bases). The CDR3 is 17 residues long. V lost 3 bases and J lost 2, with 18 bases in between. The germline V gene encodes CDR1 SGHVS and CDR2 FNYEAQ. The CDR3 nucleotides are TGTGCCAGCAGCTTTGGCTGGGGGGACTCTTCCACAGATACGCAGTATTTT. The encoded protein is CASSFGWGDSSTDTQYF.

This clonotype has just a few counts. This rearrangement joins TRBV19 to TRBJ2-2; a possible D gene is TRBD1 (5 bases). Trimming shortened V by 5 bases and J by 0 bases, and 10 bases separated the two germline ends. Per germline, CDR1 LNHDA and CDR2 SQIVND (reference sequence). CDR3 size: 15 residues. CDR3 nucleotide sequence: TGTGCCAGTAGTTACAGGCTAACGAACACCGGGGAGCTGTTTTTT. This encodes CASSYRLTNTGELFF.